Listed here are 18 T cell receptor beta chains from one sample, sequenced in a study of beta chain features in type 1 diabetes. The sequenced template was cDNA made from the entire isolated RNA. Using immunoSEQ multiplex PCR, the repertoire was profiled, and TCRdb retains in-frame clones only, with some absent. The sample holds 330,000 or so clones, 14% seen once. The sequenced material came from central memory CD4+ T cells from blood. The receptors originated from a man aged 25-45 years in good health.

This clone was observed a few times. V is TRBV10-3 and J is TRBJ2-7; 9 bases are shared with TRBD1. J was trimmed by 1 base and V by 10 bases; bases with no gene match: 8. The CDR3 length is 14 residues. CDR1 is ENHRY and CDR2 is SYGVKD in the germline V gene. The CDR3, as DNA: TGTGCCAGCGGAACCGGGACAGGGTCCTACGAGCAGTACTTC. Amino acids: CASGTGTGSYEQYF.

This clone came up a few times. The genes are TRBV15 and TRBJ1-5, with TRBD1 as a possible D gene (6 bases). The CDR3 consists of 17 residues. Germline lookup yields CDR1 LNHNV and CDR2 YYDKDF (reference sequence). V was trimmed by 0 bases and J by 6 bases, leaving 18 bases between them. The CDR3 DNA follows: TGTGCCACCAGCAGAGATTATGGGACACTGGAAGGTCAGCCCCAGCATTTT. Amino acids: CATSRDYGTLEGQPQHF.

As concerns this clone: This sequence may be a read error, since a much larger clone differs from it by one base. The rearrangement joins TRBV11-2 to TRBJ1-5; no firm D call. Germline loops: CDR1 SGHAT, CDR2 FQNNGV. This CDR3 spans 13 amino acids. Deletions cut 1 base from V and 4 bases from J, with 5 bases between. The DNA of the CDR3 is TGTGCCAGCAGCTTAGGGAGAAATCAGCCCCAGCATTTT. This gives the protein CASSLGRNQPQHF.

V is TRBV7-7 and J is TRBJ2-6, with 9 bases that match TRBD1. This CDR3 comprises 17 residues. V dropped 5 bases and J dropped 2; count of bases not matched to a gene: 7. Germline CDR1 reads SSHAT; CDR2 reads FNYEAQ (reference sequence). CDR3 nucleotides: TGTGCCAGCAGCCCCTGGACAGGGGCGACTGGGGCCAACGTCCTGACTTTC. It encodes CASSPWTGATGANVLTF.

The V and J genes are TRBV6-5 and TRBJ1-1, with D possibly TRBD1 on 5 matching bases. Trimming left V 5 bases short and J 4 bases short, with 11 bases between. CDR1 and CDR2 (germline): MNHEY, SVGAGI. The CDR3 consists of 13 residues. DNA of the CDR3: TGTGCCAGCAGTAACCAGGGCTTCACTGAAGCTTTCTTT. It translates to CASSNQGFTEAFF.

The gene calls are TRBV4-1 and TRBJ2-2; D is tentatively TRBD1 or TRBD2 (5 bases each). There are 14 residues in the CDR3. Trimming left V 7 bases short and J 2 bases short, with 11 bases between. Germline CDR1 and CDR2: MGHRA and YSYEKL. The CDR3 coding sequence is TGCGCCAGCACTAGGGACGGTAACACCGGGGAGCTGTTTTTT. Translated, it gives CASTRDGNTGELFF.

This clone was seen just once. The V call is TRBV18, the J call TRBJ1-4; 7 nucleotides line up with TRBD1. Germline V gene data show CDR1 as KGHSH and CDR2 as LQKENI. Trimming cost V 3 bases and J 4 bases; bases outside gene matches: 5. The CDR3 sequence is 15 residues long. The CDR3 DNA reads TGTGCCAGCTCACCCCGGACAGGTTTTAATGAAAAACTGTTTTTT. Amino acid sequence: CASSPRTGFNEKLFF.

Comments on this clone: Other DNA sequences in this specimen translate into the identical CDR3. This rearrangement joins TRBV5-6 to TRBJ2-2; no clear D gene. V lost 0 bases to trimming and J lost 1 base, with 7 bases between them. This CDR3 contains 15 residues. Germline values: CDR1 SGHDT, CDR2 YYEEEE. The CDR3 coding sequence is TGTGCCAGCAGCTTGGGACGATTGAACACCGGGGAGCTGTTTTTT. This encodes CASSLGRLNTGELFF.

In this sample, this clone turned up a few times. The genes are TRBV5-4 and TRBJ1-1; unclear D gene. Trimming took off 3 bases at V and 6 bases at J, with 15 bases between the two ends. The CDR3 spans 14 residues. From germline, CDR1 is SGHNT and CDR2 YYREEE (reference sequence). The CDR3 loop reads CASSSSLVGAEAFF. The DNA of the CDR3 is TGTGCCAGCAGCTCGTCCCTGGTGGGAGCTGAAGCTTTCTTT.

The CDR3 loop reads CASSPKESGNTEAFF. The DNA of the CDR3 is TGTGCCAGCTCACCCAAGGAGTCAGGGAACACTGAAGCTTTCTTT. The chain has TRBV18 and TRBJ1-1; D unclear. V gave up 3 bases and J gave up 1 base, with 12 bases separating them. The germline V gene encodes CDR1 KGHSH and CDR2 LQKENI. The CDR3 consists of 15 residues.

This clone was observed a handful of times. The V call is TRBV6-1, the J call TRBJ1-5; D not resolved. V was shortened by 5 bases and J by 8 bases, with 13 bases between the two germline ends. CDR1 and CDR2 (germline): MNHNS, SASEGT. The CDR3 runs to 13 residues. The CDR3 spells CASSLTGIEPQHF. The DNA of the CDR3 is TGTGCCAGCAGTTTAACTGGGATAGAGCCCCAGCATTTT.

The V and J genes are TRBV11-2 and TRBJ2-1; D gene ambiguous. The CDR3 has 15 residues. Per the germline V gene, CDR1 is SGHAT and CDR2 is FQNNGV. The V and J ends lost 5 bases and 4 bases respectively, with 15 bases between them. The CDR3 DNA reads TGTGCCAGCAGCCCAACCCCGGCAGGTTACAATGAGCAGTTCTTC. This translates into CASSPTPAGYNEQFF.

This clone has a count of ten or more. The rearrangement joins TRBV2 to TRBJ2-7, with D hard to call. V was clipped by 7 bases and J by 1 base, with 17 bases between them. Germline values: CDR1 SNHLY, CDR2 FYNNEI. This CDR3 has 15 residues. The CDR3, as DNA: TGTGCCAGCACATCCTCATTCCTAAGGTCCTACGAGCAGTACTTC. The encoded protein is CASTSSFLRSYEQYF.

The J gene is TRBJ2-2, the V gene TRBV27, with 9 bases aligning to TRBD2. This CDR3 has 15 residues. The trim removed 5 bases at V and 6 bases at J, leaving 7 bases unmatched. Germline CDR1 MNHEY, CDR2 SMNVEV (reference sequence). CDR3 sequence reads: CASSTGLASAGELFF. Written as DNA, the CDR3 is TGTGCCAGCAGTACCGGACTAGCGAGCGCCGGGGAGCTGTTTTTT.

The rearrangement joins TRBV7-2 to TRBJ1-1; the match to TRBD1 covers 11 bases. Trimming removed 5 bases from V and 2 bases from J; junction bases left unmatched: 4. The V gene's germline CDR1 is SGHTA and CDR2 FQGNSA. The CDR3 sequence is 15 residues long. CDR3 bases: TGTGCCAGCAGCGTAAGGACAGGGGGCAACACTGAAGCTTTCTTT. This encodes CASSVRTGGNTEAFF.

The rearrangement uses TRBV5-6 and TRBJ2-3, with 9 bases that match TRBD1. V trimming: 4 bases; J trimming: 2 bases; junction bases outside the gene matches: 14. The V gene's germline CDR1 is SGHDT and CDR2 YYEEEE. The CDR3 loop spans 18 amino acids. In DNA, the CDR3 is TGTGCCAGCAGCCCCCCCCGGGACAGGGCGAACCCCACAGATACGCAGTATTTT. It encodes CASSPPRDRANPTDTQYF.

This clone was seen more than once but under ten times. The rearrangement uses TRBV7-9 and TRBJ2-1, with D perhaps TRBD1 or TRBD2 (5 bases each). The germline V gene encodes CDR1 SEHNR and CDR2 FQNEAQ (reference sequence). Trimming left V 4 bases short and J 10 bases short, with 8 bases between. This CDR3 contains 11 residues. CDR3 sequence: CASSSRGEQFF. The CDR3 bases are TGTGCCAGCAGCTCGAGGGGAGAGCAGTTCTTC.

The chain links TRBV18 to TRBJ2-1; D possibly corresponds to TRBD1 (5 bases). This CDR3 contains 15 residues. V dropped 1 base and J dropped 1 base, with 8 bases sitting between them. Per germline, CDR1 KGHSH and CDR2 LQKENI. CDR3 DNA sequence: TGTGCCAGCTCACCACGTGGACAATCCTACAATGAGCAGTTCTTC. Translating gives CASSPRGQSYNEQFF.